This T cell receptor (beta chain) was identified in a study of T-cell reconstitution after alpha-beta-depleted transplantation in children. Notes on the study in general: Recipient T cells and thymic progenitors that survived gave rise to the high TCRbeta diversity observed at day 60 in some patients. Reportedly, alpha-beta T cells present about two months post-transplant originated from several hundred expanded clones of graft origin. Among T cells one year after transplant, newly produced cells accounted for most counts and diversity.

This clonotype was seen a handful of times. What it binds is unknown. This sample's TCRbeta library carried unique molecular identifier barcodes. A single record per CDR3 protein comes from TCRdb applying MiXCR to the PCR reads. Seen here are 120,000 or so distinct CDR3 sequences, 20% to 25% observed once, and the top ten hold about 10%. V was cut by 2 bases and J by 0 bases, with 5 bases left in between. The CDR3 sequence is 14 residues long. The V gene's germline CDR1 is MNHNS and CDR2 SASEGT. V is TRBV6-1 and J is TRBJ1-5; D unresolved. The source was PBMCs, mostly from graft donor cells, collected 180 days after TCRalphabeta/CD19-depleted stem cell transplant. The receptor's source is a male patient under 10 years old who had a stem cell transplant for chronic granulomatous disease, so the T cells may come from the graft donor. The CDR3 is CASSEQNSNQPQHF. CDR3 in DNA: TGTGCCAGCAGTGAACAGAATAGCAATCAGCCCCAGCATTTT.